A single sample gave rise to the 23 T cell receptor beta chains below, sequenced in a study of cytomegalovirus exposure and HLA in healthy donors. The PCR ran on 60 Vbeta and 13 Jbeta primers. Assay: immunoSEQ multiplex PCR; the TCRdb copy retains only in-frame clones and omits some. The table records under 200,000 clones, roughly 60% of them present only once. Sequenced input: PBMCs. The receptors derive from a man between 35 and 55 years old in good health and CMV-seronegative.

The chain joins TRBV6-1 to TRBJ2-5; 8 bases agree with TRBD1. Per germline, CDR1 MNHNS and CDR2 SASEGT. The V segment lost 2 bases and the J segment 11 bases; nucleotides outside the gene matches: 13. The CDR3 extends over 15 amino acids. This CDR3 is CASSESGTGPWKQYF. The CDR3 region has the DNA TGTGCCAGCAGTGAATCGGGGACAGGCCCCTGGAAGCAGTACTTC.

This chain joins TRBV27 and TRBJ1-1, with D tentatively TRBD1 (6 bases). V was trimmed by 3 bases and J by 0 bases, leaving 17 bases between them. The germline CDR1 and CDR2 sequences are MNHEY and SMNVEV (reference sequence). The CDR3 is 17 amino acids. The CDR3 spells CASSFGQISGMNTEAFF. The DNA of the CDR3 is TGTGCCAGCAGTTTCGGACAGATCTCAGGGATGAACACTGAAGCTTTCTTT.

The chain combines TRBV9 with TRBJ2-2, with 9 bases fitting TRBD2. With 5 bases clipped from V and 5 bases from J, the junction kept 10 bases outside the gene matches. Germline lookup yields CDR1 SGDLS and CDR2 YYNGEE. The CDR3 is 16 residues long. CDR3 protein: CASRGGGGAGTGELFF. CDR3 DNA sequence: TGTGCCAGCAGAGGGGGCGGGGGGGCAGGGACCGGGGAGCTGTTTTTT.

The J gene is TRBJ1-1, the V gene TRBV5-1; D may be TRBD1 (6 bases). V was shortened by 4 bases and J by 3 bases, with 13 bases between the two germline ends. In germline, CDR1 is SGHRS, CDR2 YFSETQ. The CDR3 is 14 amino acids. The CDR3 DNA reads TGCGCCAGCAGCCCTGGACAGAGATACACTGAAGCTTTCTTT. Translated: CASSPGQRYTEAFF.

This clone was observed a handful of times. The chain uses TRBV7-2 and TRBJ1-1; no definite D call. The CDR3 has 15 residues. Germline assignment: CDR1 SGHTA and CDR2 FQGNSA. The V end lost 2 bases, the J end lost 1 base, and 11 bases lay between the germline ends. DNA of the CDR3: TGTGCCAGCAGCTTACTCGTACTTCAGAACACTGAAGCTTTCTTT. Encoded protein: CASSLLVLQNTEAFF. The complete variable domain, with remaining parts taken from reference TRBV7-2 and TRBJ1-1, reads GAGVSQSPSNKVTEKGKDVELRCDPISGHTALYWYRQSLGQGLEFLIYFQGNSAPDKSGLPSDRFSAERTGGSVSTLTIQRTQQEDSAVYLCASSLLVLQNTEAFFGQGTRLTVV.

The chain carries TRBV28 and TRBJ1-4; D possibly corresponds to TRBD1 (5 bases). Deletions cut 8 bases from V and 8 bases from J, with 21 bases between. The CDR3 has 15 amino acids. Germline assignment: CDR1 MDHEN and CDR2 SYDVKM. The CDR3 reads CASRGGMGVVEKLFF. The CDR3 region has the DNA TGTGCCAGCCGCGGGGGGATGGGCGTTGTGGAAAAACTGTTTTTT.

In its sample, this clone was seen once. The rearrangement joins TRBV7-9 to TRBJ2-3; D is ambiguous. Germline V gives CDR1 SEHNR, CDR2 FQNEAQ (reference sequence). The CDR3 length is 16 residues. Trimming shortened V by 5 bases and J by 6 bases, and 21 bases separated the two germline ends. The CDR3 nucleotides are TGTGCCAGCAGCCCTCGTTTTGCCATCACAACGGATACGCAGTATTTT. Translating gives CASSPRFAITTDTQYF.

The rearrangement joins TRBV4-1 to TRBJ2-3; perhaps TRBD1 as D (5 bases). Per germline, CDR1 MGHRA and CDR2 YSYEKL. CDR3 length equals 15 residues. V was shortened by 0 bases and J by 7 bases, with 14 bases between the two germline ends. CDR3 loop: CASSQDGAQTNTQYF. CDR3 DNA sequence: TGCGCCAGCAGCCAAGATGGGGCTCAGACGAATACGCAGTATTTT.

This clone turned up a few times. The chain links TRBV5-8 to TRBJ1-2; D is ambiguous. Trimming removed 0 bases at V and 2 bases at J, with 8 bases between. This CDR3 region has 14 residues. Germline V gives CDR1 SGHTS, CDR2 YDEGEE. CDR3 residues: CASSLGLTNYGYTF. The CDR3 DNA sequence: TGTGCCAGCAGCTTGGGGCTCACGAACTATGGCTACACCTTC.

The rearrangement links TRBV19 to TRBJ2-1; the match to TRBD2 covers 14 bases. Looked up from germline, CDR1 is LNHDA and CDR2 is SQIVND (reference sequence). The CDR3 is 17 residues long. Trimming cost V 5 bases and J 2 bases; bases outside gene matches: 5. The CDR3 nucleotides are TGTGCCAGTAGTGAGAGACTAGCGGGAGGGCCCTACAATGAGCAGTTCTTC. Translated, it gives CASSERLAGGPYNEQFF.

The CDR3 region has the DNA TGTGCCAGCAGTTCATGGACAGGGGGCAATTCACCCCTCCACTTT. Protein sequence: CASSSWTGGNSPLHF. V gene TRBV27 combines with J gene TRBJ1-6; 11 nucleotides match TRBD1. Unmatched junction bases numbered 3, after V lost 4 bases and J lost 7 bases. This CDR3 is 15 amino acids long. Germline V gene data show CDR1 as MNHEY and CDR2 as SMNVEV (reference sequence).

Concerning this clone: The sample holds other DNA sequences that translate to the same CDR3. DNA of the CDR3: TGTGCCAGTAGTGCACGGGATCAGCCCCAGCATTTT. It translates to CASSARDQPQHF. The chain carries TRBV19 and TRBJ1-5; D is unclear. This CDR3 comprises 12 residues. Trimming took off 5 bases at V and 5 bases at J, with 7 bases between the two ends. Germline V gene lookup returns CDR1 LNHDA and CDR2 SQIVND (reference sequence).

DNA of the CDR3: TGTGCCTGGAGTGTATTCCCGGCCAGGGGACGGTATGGCTACACCTTC. The encoded protein is CAWSVFPARGRYGYTF. The chain recombines TRBV30 with TRBJ1-2; tentatively, D is TRBD1 (6 bases). Trimming shortened V by 0 bases and J by 5 bases, and 19 bases separated the two germline ends. The germline CDR1 and CDR2 sequences are GTSNPN and SVGIG (reference sequence). The CDR3 is made up of 16 amino acids. The full variable domain, its missing parts supplied by reference TRBV30 and TRBJ1-2, is SQTIHQWPATLVQPVGSPLSLECTVEGTSNPNLYWYRQAAGRGLQLLFYSVGIGQISSEVPQNLSASRPQDRQFILSSKKLLLSDSGFYLCAWSVFPARGRYGYTFGSGTRLTVV.

The chain combines TRBV5-6 with TRBJ1-2; 7 nucleotides match TRBD1. CDR3 length equals 15 residues. The V gene's germline CDR1 is SGHDT and CDR2 YYEEEE. V shed 0 bases and J 3 bases; nucleotides not matched to a gene: 5. CDR3: CASSLVQGWDYGYTF. CDR3 coding DNA: TGTGCCAGCAGCTTGGTACAGGGGTGGGACTATGGCTACACCTTC.

The V and J genes are TRBV15 and TRBJ2-7; 8 bases align to TRBD1. V was pared by 4 bases and J by 4 bases, with 6 bases of the junction left unmatched. The CDR3 totals 14 residues. From germline, CDR1 is LNHNV and CDR2 YYDKDF (reference sequence). CDR3 sequence reads: CATSILTGEYEQYF. The CDR3 nucleotides read TGTGCCACCAGCATCCTGACAGGGGAGTACGAGCAGTACTTC.

The chain recombines TRBV6-5 with TRBJ1-1; possible D gene TRBD1, 5 bases. V lost 7 bases and J lost 2, with 14 bases in between. Germline loops: CDR1 MNHEY, CDR2 SVGAGI. The CDR3 runs 14 residues. CDR3 coding DNA: TGTGCCAGCACCAAAGGGGTTGGCAACACTGAAGCTTTCTTT. Translating it yields CASTKGVGNTEAFF.

J is TRBJ1-6 and V is TRBV6-5, with 8 bases identical to TRBD1. Germline trimming cut 4 bases from V and 10 bases from J; bases unmatched to any gene: 12. The germline V gene has CDR1 MNHEY and CDR2 SVGAGI. This CDR3 spans 16 amino acids. The CDR3 protein is CASSFLQGAKVSPLHF. The CDR3 nucleotides read TGTGCCAGCAGTTTCCTCCAGGGGGCAAAGGTATCACCCCTCCACTTT.

The chain employs TRBV20-1 and TRBJ2-1; D is unresolved. V lost 6 bases, J lost 8 bases, and 8 bases lay in between. CDR3 length equals 10 residues. Germline V gene sequence: CDR1 DFQATT, CDR2 SNEGSKA (reference sequence). This chain's CDR3 is CSALNDEQFF. The DNA of the CDR3 is TGCAGTGCGCTAAACGATGAGCAGTTCTTC.

This clone was observed a handful of times. V and J are TRBV6-6 and TRBJ2-1, with D possibly TRBD2 on 6 matching bases. Germline CDR1 reads MNHNY; CDR2 reads SVGAGI (reference sequence). The V end lost 2 bases, the J end lost 2 bases, and 10 bases lay between the germline ends. The CDR3 contains 15 residues. The CDR3 region has the DNA TGTGCCAGCAGTTACAGGCGGGGTACCTACAATGAGCAGTTCTTC. It encodes CASSYRRGTYNEQFF.

Details on this clone: A read error may account for a junction end that differs from germline. The chain joins TRBV7-9 to TRBJ1-4; 8 bases line up with TRBD1. CDR1 SEHNR and CDR2 FQNEAQ come from the germline V gene (reference sequence). The CDR3 sequence is 15 residues long. The CDR3 nucleotides are TGTTCCAGCAGCTTAGGGGACAGGAAGAAGGAAAAACTGTTTTTT. It codes for CSSSLGDRKKEKLFF.

The chain couples TRBV30 to TRBJ1-2, with a possible D match to TRBD1 (6 bases). V lost 4 bases to trimming and J lost 2 bases, with 17 bases between them. In germline, CDR1 is GTSNPN, CDR2 SVGIG (reference sequence). There are 15 residues in the CDR3. CDR3 sequence reads: CAWTSQRGQNYGYTF. The CDR3 region has the DNA TGTGCCTGGACCTCCCAGCGGGGGCAAAACTATGGCTACACCTTC.

The rearrangement links TRBV5-6 to TRBJ1-2; D unclear. Between the trimmed V and J ends, which lost 3 bases and 6 bases, there was a span of 18 bases. The CDR3 contains 15 residues. CDR1 SGHDT and CDR2 YYEEEE come from the germline V gene. CDR3 nucleotides: TGTGCCAGCAGCTATATCCCAGGCAAGACCGATGGCTACACCTTC. Its translation: CASSYIPGKTDGYTF.

The chain uses TRBV20-1 and TRBJ2-5; D uncertain. Germline assignment: CDR1 DFQATT and CDR2 SNEGSKA (reference sequence). CDR3 length: 11 residues. V shed 5 bases and J shed 9 bases, with 13 bases lying between them. This chain's CDR3 is CSAYLTQAQYF. CDR3 DNA sequence: TGCAGTGCTTACCTGACCCAGGCCCAGTACTTC.